Given below is one TCR beta chain in context. The CDR3 length is 16 residues. Germline V lookup: CDR1 MGHDK, CDR2 SYGVNS. The V segment lost 1 base and the J segment 0 bases; nucleotides outside the gene matches: 5. Original analysis: Amplified reference gene primers provided the basis for estimating nucleated cell counts. TCRdb keeps only in-frame clones here, not all; method: immunoSEQ multiplex PCR. From that table come the V and J calls and clone size; the DNA was used to work out D and trimming. The data show some 160,000 clones, roughly 80% seen once. This sample was taken from a study of blood T cell repertoires in COVID-19. Across the whole study: Acute and convalescent COVID-19 specimens originated in the United States, Italy and Spain. In each case, the material was cDNA or gDNA derived from T cells, B-cell-depleted T cells, or PBMCs.

This TCR derives from a human donor in a cohort sampled during active COVID-19. Specimen: peripheral blood. This chain joins TRBV25-1 and TRBJ2-7; the match to TRBD1 covers 8 bases. This CDR3 reads CASSELRTGLSYEQYF. CDR3 coding DNA: TGTGCCAGCAGTGAATTAAGGACAGGGCTCTCCTACGAGCAGTACTTC.